This TCR beta chain was observed in a study of blood T cell repertoires in COVID-19. Looking at the study overall: Samples representing acute and convalescent COVID-19 were sourced from the United States, Italy and Spain. The cDNA or gDNA used as material had been derived from T cells, B-cell-depleted T cells, or PBMCs.

As originally analysed: Counts of nucleated cells, estimated from reference gene primer amplification, were obtained. Assay: immunoSEQ multiplex PCR; the TCRdb copy retains only in-frame clones and omits some. V and J calls and clone size are those listed in that table; D and trimming were worked out from the DNA. The table includes 350,000 to 450,000 clones, roughly 85% detected once. Germline CDR1 reads MNHNS; CDR2 reads SASEGT. This CDR3 region has 16 residues. After removal of 4 bases from V and 1 base from J, the junction contained 7 bases not matched to a gene. The origin of this receptor is a young woman with acute or convalescent COVID-19. The rearrangement links TRBV6-1 to TRBJ1-1; 9 bases fit TRBD1. Sequencing was performed on peripheral blood. The CDR3 nucleotides are TGTGCCAGCAGTGTAACCAGACAGGGGGGGAACACTGAAGCTTTCTTT. Translating gives CASSVTRQGGNTEAFF.